This T cell receptor (beta chain) was sequenced in a study of T cells expressing NK-cell markers. Study results and caveats: The study found dominant NKG2C+ clonotypes at roughly 1.0-7.0% of CD8+ T cells in several donors.

Germline lookup yields CDR1 DFQATT and CDR2 SNEGSKA (reference sequence). This CDR3 has 16 amino acids. On this clonotype itself: Its antigen is unknown.

Libraries used 5'RACE template switching adding universal primer site and UMIs. TCRdb reworked the 5' RACE reads into one entry per CDR3 protein, no DNA. This sample contains roughly 390,000 distinct CDR3 sequences. The rearrangement joins TRBV20-1 to TRBJ1-1; checking the TCRdb D call of TRBD1 is not possible without DNA. The specimen sequenced was blood T cells: a sorted CD56 or NKG2C T cell subset, CD4+ or CD8+ T cells, or bulk PBMC T cells (not recorded which). The sequence was collected from a woman between 50 and 59 years old in good health. This chain's CDR3 is CSARDRVRGGNTEAFF.